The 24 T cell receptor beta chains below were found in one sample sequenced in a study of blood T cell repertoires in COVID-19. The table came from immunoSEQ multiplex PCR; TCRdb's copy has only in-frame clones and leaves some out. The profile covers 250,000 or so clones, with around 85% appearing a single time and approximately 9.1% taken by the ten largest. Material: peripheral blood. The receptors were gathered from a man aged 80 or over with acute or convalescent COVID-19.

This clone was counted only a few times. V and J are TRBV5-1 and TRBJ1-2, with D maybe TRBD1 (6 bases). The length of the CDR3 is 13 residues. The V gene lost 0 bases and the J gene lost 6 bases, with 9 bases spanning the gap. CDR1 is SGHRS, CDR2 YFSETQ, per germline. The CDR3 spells CASSLVGTNGYTF. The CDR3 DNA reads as TGCGCCAGCAGCTTGGTTGGGACAAATGGCTACACCTTC. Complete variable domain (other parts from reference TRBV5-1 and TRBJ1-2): KAGVTQTPRYLIKTRGQQVTLSCSPISGHRSVSWYQQTPGQGLQFLFEYFSETQRNKGNFPGRFSGRQFSNSRSEMNVSTLELGDSALYLCASSLVGTNGYTFGSGTRLTVV.

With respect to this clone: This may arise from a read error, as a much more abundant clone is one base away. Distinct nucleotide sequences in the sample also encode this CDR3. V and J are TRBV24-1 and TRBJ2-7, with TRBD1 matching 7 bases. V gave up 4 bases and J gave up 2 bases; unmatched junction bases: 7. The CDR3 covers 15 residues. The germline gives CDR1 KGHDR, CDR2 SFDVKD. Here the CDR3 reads CATSDPRDRTYEQYF. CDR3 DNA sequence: TGTGCCACCAGTGACCCCCGGGACAGAACCTACGAGCAGTACTTC.

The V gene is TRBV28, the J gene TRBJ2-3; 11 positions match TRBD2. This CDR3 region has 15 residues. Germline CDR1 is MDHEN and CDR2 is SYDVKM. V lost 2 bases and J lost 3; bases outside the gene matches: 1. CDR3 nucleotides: TGTGCCAGCAGTTTAGCTAGCGGGGGGACAGATACGCAGTATTTT. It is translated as CASSLASGGTDTQYF.

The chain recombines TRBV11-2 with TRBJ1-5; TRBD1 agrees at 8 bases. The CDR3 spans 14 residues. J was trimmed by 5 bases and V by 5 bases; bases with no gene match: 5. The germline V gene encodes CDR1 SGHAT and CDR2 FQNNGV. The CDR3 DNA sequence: TGTGCCAGCAGCCGACAGGGGCTCGATCAGCCCCAGCATTTT. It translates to CASSRQGLDQPQHF.

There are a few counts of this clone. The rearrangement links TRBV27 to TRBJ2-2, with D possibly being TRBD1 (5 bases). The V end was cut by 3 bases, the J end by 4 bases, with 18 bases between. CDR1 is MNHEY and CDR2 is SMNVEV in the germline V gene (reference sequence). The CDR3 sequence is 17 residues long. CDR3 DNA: TGTGCCAGCAGTTTTGTAGGGGCCGCCTCGGGCACCGGGGAGCTGTTTTTT. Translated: CASSFVGAASGTGELFF.

The CDR3 region is CASSLGTSGAQFF. CDR3 coding DNA: TGTGCCAGCAGCTTAGGGACTAGCGGGGCGCAGTTCTTC. J is TRBJ2-1 and V is TRBV7-3; the match to TRBD2 covers 13 bases. Unmatched junction bases numbered 1, after V lost 2 bases and J lost 12 bases. Germline CDR1 is SGHTA and CDR2 is FQGTGA. The CDR3 consists of 13 residues.

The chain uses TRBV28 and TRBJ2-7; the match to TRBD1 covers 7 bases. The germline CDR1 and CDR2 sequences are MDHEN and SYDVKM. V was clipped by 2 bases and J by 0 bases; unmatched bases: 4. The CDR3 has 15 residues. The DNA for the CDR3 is TGTGCCAGCAGTTTAAGTTACAGGGGCTCCTACGAGCAGTACTTC. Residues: CASSLSYRGSYEQYF.

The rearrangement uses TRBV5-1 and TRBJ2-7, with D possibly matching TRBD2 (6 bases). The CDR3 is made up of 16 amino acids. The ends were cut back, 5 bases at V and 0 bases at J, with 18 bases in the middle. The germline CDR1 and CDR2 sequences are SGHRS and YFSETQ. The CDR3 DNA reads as TGCGCCAGCAGTTGGGCCGGGACTTCCAGCTCCTACGAGCAGTACTTC. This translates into CASSWAGTSSSYEQYF.

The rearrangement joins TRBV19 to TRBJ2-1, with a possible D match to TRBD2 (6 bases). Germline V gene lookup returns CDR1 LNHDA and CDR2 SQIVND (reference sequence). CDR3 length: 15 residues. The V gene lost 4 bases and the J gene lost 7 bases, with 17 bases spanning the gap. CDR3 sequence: CASSTGTLAGNEQFF. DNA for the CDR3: TGTGCCAGTAGTACAGGGACTCTCGCGGGGAATGAGCAGTTCTTC.

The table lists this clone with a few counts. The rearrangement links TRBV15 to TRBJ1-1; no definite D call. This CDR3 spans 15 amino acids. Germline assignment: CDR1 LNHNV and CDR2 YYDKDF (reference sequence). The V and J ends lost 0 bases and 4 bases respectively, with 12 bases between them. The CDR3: CATSRDPGIVTEAFF. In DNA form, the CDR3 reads TGTGCCACCAGCAGAGATCCGGGGATTGTCACTGAAGCTTTCTTT.

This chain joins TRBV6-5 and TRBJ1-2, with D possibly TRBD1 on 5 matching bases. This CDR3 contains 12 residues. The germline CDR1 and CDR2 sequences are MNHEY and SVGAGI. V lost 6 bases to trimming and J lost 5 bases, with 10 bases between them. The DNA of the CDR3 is TGTGCCAGCAGCCCGCCAGGGTATGGCTACACCTTC. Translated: CASSPPGYGYTF.

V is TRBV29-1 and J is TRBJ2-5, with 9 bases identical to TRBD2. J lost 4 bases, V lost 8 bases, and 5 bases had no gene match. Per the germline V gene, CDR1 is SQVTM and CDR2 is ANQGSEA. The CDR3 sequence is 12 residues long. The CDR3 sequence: CSSRGGGETQYF. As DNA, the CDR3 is TGCAGCTCCCGCGGGGGGGGAGAGACCCAGTACTTC.

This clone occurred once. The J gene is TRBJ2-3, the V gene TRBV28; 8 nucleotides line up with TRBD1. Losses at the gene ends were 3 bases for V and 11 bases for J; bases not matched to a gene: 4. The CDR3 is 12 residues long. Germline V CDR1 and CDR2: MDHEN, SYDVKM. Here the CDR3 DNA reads TGTGCCAGCAGTTTTAAAGGACAGGGGCAGTATTTT. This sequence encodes CASSFKGQGQYF.

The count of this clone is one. CDR3 in DNA: TGCGCCAGCAGCTTGGTAGCGGGAAACTACGAGCAGTACTTC. Translation gives CASSLVAGNYEQYF. The V gene is TRBV5-1, the J gene TRBJ2-7; TRBD2 matches at 8 bases. Germline V CDR1 and CDR2: SGHRS, YFSETQ. V shed 0 bases and J 3 bases; nucleotides not matched to a gene: 2. This CDR3 comprises 14 residues.

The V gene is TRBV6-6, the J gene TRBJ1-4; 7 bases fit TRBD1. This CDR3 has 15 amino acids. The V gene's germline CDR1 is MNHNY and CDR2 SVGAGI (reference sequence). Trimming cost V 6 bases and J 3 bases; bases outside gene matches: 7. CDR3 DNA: TGTGCCAGCAGCGACAGGGCTCCAGCTAATGAAAAACTGTTTTTT. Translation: CASSDRAPANEKLFF.

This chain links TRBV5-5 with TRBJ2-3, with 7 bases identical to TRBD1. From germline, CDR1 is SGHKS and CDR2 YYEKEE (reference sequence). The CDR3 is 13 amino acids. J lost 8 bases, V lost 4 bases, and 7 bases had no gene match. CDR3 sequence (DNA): TGTGCCAGCAGCCCCGACAGGGCCACTACGCAGTATTTT. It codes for CASSPDRATTQYF.

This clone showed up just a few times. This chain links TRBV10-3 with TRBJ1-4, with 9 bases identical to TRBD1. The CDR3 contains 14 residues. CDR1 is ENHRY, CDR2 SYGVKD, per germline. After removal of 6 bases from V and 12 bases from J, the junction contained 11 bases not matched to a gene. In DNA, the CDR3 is TGTGCCATCAGCGGCGAGGGACAGGGTGCGGAACTGTTTTTT. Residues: CAISGEGQGAELFF.

The CDR3, as DNA: TGTGCTAGTGGTTTGGTGAACGGGTACGAGCAGTACTTC. Translating gives CASGLVNGYEQYF. The chain is built from TRBV12-5 and TRBJ2-7, with unresolved D. Germline CDR1 reads LGHNT; CDR2 reads FRNRAP. Deletions cut 0 bases from V and 4 bases from J, with 7 bases between. This CDR3 is 13 amino acids long. The full variable domain, its missing parts supplied by reference TRBV12-5 and TRBJ2-7, is DARVTQTPRHKVTEMGQEVTMRCQPILGHNTVFWYRQTMMQGLELLAYFRNRAPLDDSGMPKDRFSAEMPDATLATLKIQPSEPRDSAVYFCASGLVNGYEQYFGPGTRLTVT.

For the CDR3, the DNA is TGTGCCAGCAGTGACCCCAGGGCTTATAGCAATCAGCCCCAGCATTTT. Translation: CASSDPRAYSNQPQHF. The chain joins TRBV6-1 to TRBJ1-5; a possible D gene is TRBD1 (5 bases). The CDR3 loop spans 16 amino acids. V gave up 3 bases and J gave up 0 bases, with 12 bases separating them. The germline V gene has CDR1 MNHNS and CDR2 SASEGT.

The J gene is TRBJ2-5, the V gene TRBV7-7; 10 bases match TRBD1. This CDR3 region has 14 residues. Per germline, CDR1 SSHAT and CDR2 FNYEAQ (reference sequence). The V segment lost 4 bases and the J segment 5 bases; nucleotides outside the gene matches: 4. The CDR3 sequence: CASSSTGQGETQYF. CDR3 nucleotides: TGTGCCAGCAGCTCCACGGGACAGGGGGAGACCCAGTACTTC.

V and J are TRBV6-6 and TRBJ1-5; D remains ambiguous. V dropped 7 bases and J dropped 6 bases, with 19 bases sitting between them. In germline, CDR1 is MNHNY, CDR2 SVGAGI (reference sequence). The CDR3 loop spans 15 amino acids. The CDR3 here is CASNPRYSIGQPQHF. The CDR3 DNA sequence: TGTGCCAGCAACCCCCGGTATAGCATCGGTCAGCCCCAGCATTTT.

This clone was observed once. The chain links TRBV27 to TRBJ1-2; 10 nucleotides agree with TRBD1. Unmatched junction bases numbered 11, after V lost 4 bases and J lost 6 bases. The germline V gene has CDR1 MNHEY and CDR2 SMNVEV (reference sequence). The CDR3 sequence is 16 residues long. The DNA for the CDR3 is TGTGCCAGCAGTTGGAATACCGGGACAGGGGTTGATGGCTACACCTTC. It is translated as CASSWNTGTGVDGYTF.

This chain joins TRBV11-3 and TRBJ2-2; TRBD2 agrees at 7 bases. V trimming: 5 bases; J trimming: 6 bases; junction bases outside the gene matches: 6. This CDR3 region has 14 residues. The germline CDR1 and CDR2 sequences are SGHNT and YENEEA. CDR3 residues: CASSHVGGAGELFF. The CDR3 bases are TGTGCCAGCAGCCACGTGGGGGGGGCCGGGGAGCTGTTTTTT.

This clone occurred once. CDR3 loop: CASSSHPGLNTGYTF. The DNA for the CDR3 is TGTGCCAGCAGTTCTCATCCGGGACTTAACACTGGCTACACCTTC. The chain carries TRBV6-5 and TRBJ1-2, with D perhaps matching TRBD1 (5 bases). V was clipped by 4 bases and J by 7 bases, with 19 bases between them. Germline CDR1 and CDR2: MNHEY and SVGAGI. The CDR3 spans 15 residues.